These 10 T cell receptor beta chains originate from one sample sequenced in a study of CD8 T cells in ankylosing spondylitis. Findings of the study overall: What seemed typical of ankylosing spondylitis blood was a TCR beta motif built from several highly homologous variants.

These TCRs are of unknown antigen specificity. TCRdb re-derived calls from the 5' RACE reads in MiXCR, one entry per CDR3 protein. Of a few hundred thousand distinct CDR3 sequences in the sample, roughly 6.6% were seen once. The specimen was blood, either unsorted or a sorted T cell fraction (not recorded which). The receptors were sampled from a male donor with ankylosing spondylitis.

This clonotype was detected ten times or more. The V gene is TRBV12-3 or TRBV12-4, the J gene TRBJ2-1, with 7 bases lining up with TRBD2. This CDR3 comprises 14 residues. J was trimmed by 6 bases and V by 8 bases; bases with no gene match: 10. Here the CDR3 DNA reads TGTGCCAGCGGCCCGGGGGAGGGCGGCAATGAGCAGTTCTTC. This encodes CASGPGEGGNEQFF.

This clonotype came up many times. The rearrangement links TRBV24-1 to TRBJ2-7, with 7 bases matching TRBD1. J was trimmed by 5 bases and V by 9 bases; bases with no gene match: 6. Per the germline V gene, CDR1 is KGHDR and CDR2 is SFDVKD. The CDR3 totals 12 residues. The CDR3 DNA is TGTGCCACCGAGGGGGCTGGGAACGAGCAGTACTTC. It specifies CATEGAGNEQYF.

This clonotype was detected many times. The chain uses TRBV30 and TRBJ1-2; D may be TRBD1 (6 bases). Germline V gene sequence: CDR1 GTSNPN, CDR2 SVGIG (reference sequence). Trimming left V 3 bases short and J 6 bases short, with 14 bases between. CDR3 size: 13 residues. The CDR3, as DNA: TGTGCCTGGAGCCTGGGACAAGGGGATGGCTACACCTTC. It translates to CAWSLGQGDGYTF.

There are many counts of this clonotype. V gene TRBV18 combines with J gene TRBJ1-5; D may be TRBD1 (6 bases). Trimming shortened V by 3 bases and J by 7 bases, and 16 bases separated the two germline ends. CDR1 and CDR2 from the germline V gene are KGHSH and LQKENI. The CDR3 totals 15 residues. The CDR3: CASSPDWGAGQPQHF. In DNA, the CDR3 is TGTGCCAGCTCACCGGACTGGGGGGCCGGGCAGCCCCAGCATTTT.

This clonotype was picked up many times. The CDR3 DNA follows: TGTGCCAGCAGCGTGGACAGGGACTATGGCTACACCTTC. As protein: CASSVDRDYGYTF. The chain uses TRBV9 and TRBJ1-2; 8 nucleotides match TRBD1. The CDR3 has 13 residues. Germline assignment: CDR1 SGDLS and CDR2 YYNGEE. V shed 2 bases, J shed 3 bases, and the junction held 0 bases outside the gene matches. Together with reference TRBV9 and TRBJ1-2, the CDR3 gives the full variable domain: DSGVTQTPKHLITATGQRVTLRCSPRSGDLSVYWYQQSLDQGLQFLIQYYNGEERAKGNILERFSAQQFPDLHSELNLSSLELGDSALYFCASSVDRDYGYTFGSGTRLTVV.

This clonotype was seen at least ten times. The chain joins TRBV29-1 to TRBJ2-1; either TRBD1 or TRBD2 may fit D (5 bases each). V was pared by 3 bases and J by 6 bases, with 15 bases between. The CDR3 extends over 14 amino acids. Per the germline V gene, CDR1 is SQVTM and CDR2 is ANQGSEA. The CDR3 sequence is CSVEGDGVGNEQFF. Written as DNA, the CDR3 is TGCAGCGTTGAGGGGGACGGCGTCGGCAATGAGCAGTTCTTC.

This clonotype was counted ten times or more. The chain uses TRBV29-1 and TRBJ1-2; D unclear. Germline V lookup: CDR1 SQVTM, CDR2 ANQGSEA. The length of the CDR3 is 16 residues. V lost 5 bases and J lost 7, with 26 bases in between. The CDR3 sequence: CSVLAPPQEGRRGYTF. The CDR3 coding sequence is TGCAGCGTTCTCGCGCCCCCCCAAGAAGGCAGACGTGGCTACACCTTC.

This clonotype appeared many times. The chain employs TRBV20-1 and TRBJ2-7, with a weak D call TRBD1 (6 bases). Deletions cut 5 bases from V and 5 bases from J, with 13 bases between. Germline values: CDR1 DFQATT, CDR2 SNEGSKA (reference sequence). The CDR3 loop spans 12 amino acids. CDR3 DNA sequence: TGCAGTGCTGGGGGCAGGGGAGACGAGCAGTACTTC. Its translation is CSAGGRGDEQYF.

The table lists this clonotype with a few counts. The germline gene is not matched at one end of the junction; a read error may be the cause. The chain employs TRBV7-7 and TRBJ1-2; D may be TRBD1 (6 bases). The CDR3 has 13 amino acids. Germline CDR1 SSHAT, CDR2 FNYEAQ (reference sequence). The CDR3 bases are TGTGCTAGCAGCCTAGACAGGCACTATGGCTACACCTTC. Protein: CASSLDRHYGYTF.

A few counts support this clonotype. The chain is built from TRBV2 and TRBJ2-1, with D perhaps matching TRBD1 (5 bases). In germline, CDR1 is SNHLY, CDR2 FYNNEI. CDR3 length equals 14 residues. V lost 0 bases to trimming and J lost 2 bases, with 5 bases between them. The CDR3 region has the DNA TGTGCCAGCAGTGAAGCCAGGGCCTACAATGAGCAGTTCTTC. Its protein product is CASSEARAYNEQFF.